This is a list of T cell receptor beta chains from one sample in a study of technical replicates of blood from a few donors. This table comes from immunoSEQ multiplex PCR, and its TCRdb copy is limited to in-frame clones, with some not included. The sample consists of about 85,000 clones, about 93% of them appearing once. Input material: T cells isolated from PBMCs. All receptors come from a human donor in good health. Each CDR3 is given with its conserved first and last residue. The D gene is left open where the match is weak.

j_call v_call d_call cdr3_aa
TRBJ1-4 TRBV29-1 - CSVEDRDRDEKLFF
TRBJ1-1 TRBV13 TRBD1 CASSSRDRGIFAEAFF
TRBJ1-5 TRBV6-5 TRBD1 CASSLKTGGGQPQHF
TRBJ1-5 TRBV28 TRBD1 CATPGQGRNQPQHF
TRBJ2-1 TRBV7-6 TRBD1 CASSLSSGQYLEYEQFF
TRBJ2-7 TRBV10-2 TRBD1 CASSYDRVYEQYF
TRBJ1-1 TRBV7-7 - CASSHNMNTEAFF
TRBJ2-3 TRBV27 - CASSWDNTDTQYF
TRBJ1-4 TRBV10-1 TRBD1 CASSFRTGEKLFF
TRBJ1-1 TRBV19 TRBD1 CASRGLDAGGGTEAFF
TRBJ2-5 TRBV21-1 - CASRAKRRLRETQYF
TRBJ1-5 TRBV27 TRBD1 CASPDRGPDQPQHF
TRBJ2-1 TRBV2 - CASRSYYEQFF
TRBJ2-3 TRBV19 TRBD1 CASSPGQGADTQYF
TRBJ1-3 TRBV9 - CASSVVTGDTIYF
TRBJ1-3 TRBV19 - CASRRDISGNTIYF
TRBJ2-7 TRBV5-1 - CASSLGPGQSYEQYF
TRBJ2-7 TRBV6-1 - CASSERDSYEQYF
TRBJ1-1 TRBV9 - CASSVGGSIAEAFF
TRBJ2-3 TRBV15 TRBD1 CATSIEAGQGADTQYF
TRBJ1-5 TRBV7-9 - CASSTAGGGGNQPQHF
TRBJ2-5 TRBV6-5 - CASSPGFGETQYF
TRBJ1-5 TRBV30 - CAWSSGGCNQPQHF
TRBJ1-5 TRBV27 - CASSRGVAGNQPQHF
TRBJ2-3 TRBV10-2 TRBD2 CASSVLAGGGDTQYF
TRBJ2-7 TRBV5-1 TRBD1 CASRGQGAWEQYF
TRBJ1-2 TRBV2 - CASSDSRNYGYTF
TRBJ2-3 TRBV6-1 TRBD2 CASSERGVGDTQYF
TRBJ1-2 TRBV5-1 - CASSLDGVYGYTF
TRBJ1-5 TRBV4-1 - CASSQDSGGLKPQHF
TRBJ1-5 TRBV5-4 - CASSLAGQGQPQHF
TRBJ1-2 TRBV6-1 TRBD1 CASSEVGQGGNGYTF
TRBJ2-1 TRBV9 - CASSVATAYNEQFF